This T cell receptor beta chain was found in a study of T cells after yellow fever vaccination. MiXCR, applied by TCRdb to the 5' RACE reads, yields one record per CDR3 protein. Of around 310,000 distinct CDR3 sequences in the sample, 3.6% were seen once. CDR3 length: 11 amino acids. Deletions cut 2 bases from V and 8 bases from J, with 6 bases between. Germline CDR1 SGHVS, CDR2 FQNEAQ. At least ten counts were recorded for this clonotype. This specimen was PBMCs, taken on the day of the yellow fever booster vaccination. This clonotype was sampled from a man between 18 and 29 years old who received the YFV17D yellow fever vaccine. J is TRBJ1-1 and V is TRBV7-8; no definite D call. The CDR3 sequence is CASSLPGEAFF. The CDR3 region has the DNA TGTGCCAGCAGCTTACCCGGGGAAGCTTTCTTT.